This T cell receptor beta chain originates from a study of control samples from healthy donors and cancer patients. Sequenced by immunoSEQ multiplex PCR; TCRdb stores in-frame clones only, minus some. The sample holds approximately 140,000 clones, 80% to 90% seen once. This TCR was recovered from a woman in her twenties or thirties in good health. The sample was blood.

Here the CDR3 reads CASSAPRDRNYGYTF. The CDR3 nucleotides read TGTGCCAGTAGTGCCCCACGGGACAGGAACTATGGCTACACCTTC. The genes are TRBV19 and TRBJ1-2, with 8 nucleotides matching TRBD1. The CDR3 is 15 amino acids. V shed 5 bases and J 2 bases; nucleotides not matched to a gene: 7. Germline V gene data show CDR1 as LNHDA and CDR2 as SQIVND (reference sequence).